The present TCR beta chain was sequenced within a study of cytomegalovirus exposure and HLA in healthy donors. At collection, donors were nominally healthy, but unrecorded immune exposures were probable. The PCR had 60 Vbeta and 13 Jbeta primers. Clones were sequenced by immunoSEQ multiplex PCR, and TCRdb holds only the in-frame ones, with some missing. Of 250,000 to 350,000 clones listed, just over 85% are singletons. V was clipped by 6 bases and J by 7 bases, with 16 bases between them. The germline gives CDR1 MNHNS, CDR2 SASEGT. The length of the CDR3 is 13 residues. This clone occurred a few times. Antigen specificity is unknown. Broader study findings: Prior analysis indicated that the majority of TCR beta V segments exhibited productivity approximately 87% or approximately 30% of the time.

The V gene is TRBV6-1, the J gene TRBJ2-7, with a tentative D call TRBD2 (5 bases). The source is a man in his forties or fifties in good health and CMV-seropositive. Sequencing used PBMCs. The CDR3 DNA reads TGTGCCAGCAGGGCGCCGGAGGTGGGGGAGCAGTACTTC. Amino acid sequence: CASRAPEVGEQYF.